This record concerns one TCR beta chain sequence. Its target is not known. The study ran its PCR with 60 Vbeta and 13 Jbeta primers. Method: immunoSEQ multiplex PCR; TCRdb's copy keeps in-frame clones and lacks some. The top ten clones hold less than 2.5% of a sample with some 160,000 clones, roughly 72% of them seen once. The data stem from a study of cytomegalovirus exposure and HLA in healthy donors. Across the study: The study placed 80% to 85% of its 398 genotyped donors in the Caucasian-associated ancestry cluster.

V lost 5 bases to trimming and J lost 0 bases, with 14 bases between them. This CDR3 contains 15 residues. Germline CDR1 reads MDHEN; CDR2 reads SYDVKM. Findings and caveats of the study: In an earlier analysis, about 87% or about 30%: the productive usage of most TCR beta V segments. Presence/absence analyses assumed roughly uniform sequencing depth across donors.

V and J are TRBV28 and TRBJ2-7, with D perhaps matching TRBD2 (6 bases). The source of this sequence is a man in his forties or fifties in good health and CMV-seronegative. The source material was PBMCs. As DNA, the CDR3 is TGTGCCAGCAGTACTCTACGGGGGAGCTCCTACGAGCAGTACTTC. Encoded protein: CASSTLRGSSYEQYF.